These T cell receptor beta chains were read from a single sample in a study of cytomegalovirus exposure and HLA in healthy donors. Using immunoSEQ multiplex PCR, the repertoire was profiled, and TCRdb retains in-frame clones only, with some absent. The sample has around 99,000 clones, roughly 69% seen once. Sequenced sample: PBMCs. These receptors came from a woman in her 30s in good health and CMV-seronegative. Each CDR3 is given with its conserved first and last residue. Each record gives: clone size, V gene, D gene, J gene, CDR3 protein, CDR3 DNA. D genes are given only for firm matches. Not every row has a clone size; where given, it reads once, few, many or a size class.

NA	TRBV5-1	TRBD2	TRBJ2-2	CASSQLPGLAGGGTGELFF	TGCGCCAGCAGCCAACTCCCGGGACTAGCGGGAGGGGGCACCGGGGAGCTGTTTTTT
NA	TRBV10-3	NA	TRBJ1-1	CAISEQQESNTEAFF	TGTGCCATCAGTGAGCAACAGGAATCGAACACTGAAGCTTTCTTT
few	TRBV27	NA	TRBJ1-1	CASSLSGGGFEAFF	TGTGCCAGCAGTTTATCTGGGGGGGGTTTTGAAGCTTTCTTT
NA	TRBV7-9	TRBD1	TRBJ1-1	CASSLGQGADTEAFF	TGTGCCAGCAGCTTAGGACAGGGGGCTGACACTGAAGCTTTCTTT
NA	TRBV10-1	NA	TRBJ1-1	CASSESQNTEAFF	TGCGCCAGCAGTGAGTCACAGAACACTGAAGCTTTCTTT
NA	TRBV5-1	NA	TRBJ1-3	CASSWTPGGLRNTIYF	TGCGCCAGCAGCTGGACCCCGGGGGGGTTAAGAAACACCATATATTTT
NA	TRBV29-1	NA	TRBJ1-1	CSGGGAEAFF	TGCAGCGGAGGGGGGGCTGAAGCTTTCTTT
few	TRBV5-1	NA	TRBJ1-4	CASSAGEKLFF	TGCGCCAGCAGCGCGGGTGAAAAACTGTTTTTT
NA	TRBV5-8	NA	TRBJ1-3	CASSLAGSSGNTIYF	TGTGCCAGCAGCTTGGCAGGGTCGTCTGGAAACACCATATATTTT
NA	TRBV5-1	NA	TRBJ2-5	CASSISGHFQETQYF	TGCGCCAGCAGCATATCGGGACACTTCCAAGAGACCCAGTACTTC
NA	TRBV5-4	TRBD2	TRBJ2-7	CASSFGTSGTPDLEQYF	TGTGCCAGCAGCTTTGGGACTAGCGGGACTCCTGACTTAGAGCAGTACTTC
NA	TRBV7-9	NA	TRBJ1-2	CSSRNRSYGYTF	TGTTCCAGCAGAAACAGGTCCTATGGCTACACCTTC
few	TRBV7-3	TRBD2	TRBJ2-5	CASSPGTSGRARETQYF	TGTGCCAGCAGCCCCGGGACTAGCGGGAGGGCCCGGGAGACCCAGTACTTC
NA	TRBV20-1	NA	TRBJ1-2	CSARRGGYTF	TGCAGTGCTAGAAGAGGGGGCTACACCTTC
NA	TRBV6-5	NA	TRBJ1-2	CASSPEAGSYGYTF	TGTGCCAGCAGCCCCGAGGCAGGGTCCTATGGCTACACCTTC
NA	TRBV19	TRBD1	TRBJ2-3	CASRLNRGDTQYF	TGTGCCAGTAGGCTTAACAGGGGAGATACGCAGTATTTT
NA	TRBV5-6	TRBD1	TRBJ2-3	CASRRTGAYLSGTQYF	TGTGCCAGCAGGCGGACAGGGGCCTATCTTAGTGGTACGCAGTATTTT
NA	TRBV9	NA	TRBJ2-7	CASSREEGVVYEQYF	TGTGCCAGCAGCCGGGAAGAGGGGGTGGTCTACGAGCAGTACTTC
NA	TRBV10-1	TRBD1	TRBJ2-2	CASRRTGDTGELFF	TGCGCCAGCAGAAGGACAGGGGACACCGGGGAGCTGTTTTTT
few	TRBV10-3	NA	TRBJ1-1	CAISGEGQMNTEAFF	TGTGCCATCAGTGGTGAAGGACAAATGAACACTGAAGCTTTCTTT
few	TRBV19	NA	TRBJ1-5	CASNEGLRQPQHF	TGTGCCAGTAATGAGGGTCTTAGGCAGCCCCAGCATTTT
NA	TRBV29-1	TRBD1	TRBJ1-1	CSVEVTGGEAFF	TGCAGCGTTGAGGTAACAGGGGGAGAAGCTTTCTTT
NA	TRBV5-4	NA	TRBJ1-4	CASSPDLPRKLFF	TGTGCCAGCAGCCCCGATCTCCCGCGAAAACTGTTTTTT
NA	TRBV19	NA	TRBJ1-4	CASKTGDFLNEKLFF	TGTGCCAGTAAAACCGGGGACTTCCTTAATGAAAAACTGTTTTTT
NA	TRBV18	TRBD1	TRBJ2-5	CASSPQDRVQETQYF	TGTGCCAGCTCACCACAGGACAGGGTCCAAGAGACCCAGTACTTC
few	TRBV28	TRBD2	TRBJ2-1	CASSFTGGPNNEQFF	TGTGCCAGCAGTTTCACGGGAGGGCCAAACAATGAGCAGTTCTTC
NA	TRBV5-1	NA	TRBJ1-4	CASSGGGDEKLFF	TGCGCCAGCAGCGGAGGGGGGGATGAAAAACTGTTTTTT
NA	TRBV5-1	NA	TRBJ2-2	CASSLGTVSTGELFF	TGCGCCAGCAGCTTGGGGACAGTTTCCACCGGGGAGCTGTTTTTT
NA	TRBV6-5	NA	TRBJ1-2	CASSYSRALGYTF	TGTGCCAGCAGTTACTCCAGGGCTCTAGGCTACACCTTC
NA	TRBV30	NA	TRBJ1-4	CAWNLLGAGNEKLFF	TGTGCCTGGAATCTTTTAGGGGCAGGAAATGAAAAACTGTTTTTT
NA	TRBV7-2	NA	TRBJ2-3	CASSLVSGDTDTQYF	TGTGCCAGCAGCTTAGTAAGCGGAGACACAGATACGCAGTATTTT
few	TRBV9	TRBD2	TRBJ2-1	CASTRTSGRGDEQFF	TGTGCCAGCACCCGGACTAGCGGGAGGGGTGATGAGCAGTTCTTC
NA	TRBV30	NA	TRBJ1-1	CAWSRQPNTEAFF	TGTGCCTGGAGCCGACAGCCGAACACTGAAGCTTTCTTT
NA	TRBV6-6	TRBD2	TRBJ2-1	CASSGDLSGIYNEQFF	TGTGCCAGCAGCGGCGACCTTAGCGGGATTTACAATGAGCAGTTCTTC
NA	TRBV10-3	TRBD2	TRBJ2-3	CAISGPGTSGWGRQDTQYF	TGTGCCATCAGTGGACCCGGGACTAGCGGGTGGGGGCGGCAAGATACGCAGTATTTT
few	TRBV7-9	NA	TRBJ2-3	CASSSTGSDTQYF	TGTGCCAGCAGCTCGACAGGATCCGATACGCAGTATTTT
NA	TRBV21-1	NA	TRBJ1-3	CASSTRTGGYTIYF	TGTGCCAGCAGCACTAGGACAGGGGGCTACACCATATATTTT
once	TRBV28	TRBD1	TRBJ2-6	CASSLYTGTGRISGANVLTF	TGTGCCAGCAGTTTGTACACCGGGACAGGGAGGATTTCTGGGGCCAACGTCCTGACTTTC
NA	TRBV7-2	NA	TRBJ2-1	CASSLEISFNNEQFF	TGTGCCAGCAGCTTAGAAATTTCCTTTAACAATGAGCAGTTCTTC
NA	TRBV5-1	TRBD1	TRBJ2-3	CASSSSTGGSDTQYF	TGCGCCAGCAGCTCCAGCACAGGGGGATCAGATACGCAGTATTTT
once	TRBV5-1	NA	TRBJ2-5	CASSLGTTLGETQYF	TGCGCCAGCAGCTTGGGAACTACGCTCGGGGAGACCCAGTACTTC